This TCR beta chain is drawn from a study of memory CD4+ T cells and cytomegalovirus serostatus. Study-level information: Healthy Belgian adult donors included under ten CMV-positive and some 24 CMV-negative people.

Study-wide points: About 40% of the roughly 160 known CMV-associated TCRbeta sequences appeared in CD4+ memory.

Trimming took off 1 base at V and 0 bases at J, with 16 bases between the two ends. The CDR3 runs to 18 residues. Germline V lookup: CDR1 LNHDA, CDR2 SQIVND (reference sequence). This clone has a single count. Its antigen remains unidentified. The assay was immunoSEQ multiplex PCR, and TCRdb's table has in-frame clones only and misses some. In the table there are fewer than 35,000 clones, 75% to 85% of which are singletons. Single viable CD3+CD4+CD8-CD45RO+ cells were sorted as the memory CD4+ T cells. Donors' CMV status reflects serum IgG against pp150, pp28, p38, p52. Sequencing was carried out using memory CD4+ T cells from blood. The V gene is TRBV19, the J gene TRBJ1-5, with D tentatively TRBD1 (6 bases). The receptor was derived from an adult in good health and CMV-seronegative. The chain's CDR3 is CASSIATGTLYSNQPQHF. CDR3 coding DNA: TGTGCCAGTAGTATAGCCACAGGGACCCTTTATAGCAATCAGCCCCAGCATTTT.